Below, 22 T cell receptor beta chains from the same sample are listed, as sequenced in a study of T cell changes during pregnancy in multiple sclerosis. Using immunoSEQ multiplex PCR, the repertoire was profiled, and TCRdb retains in-frame clones only, with some absent. Here the sample spans around 50,000 clones, roughly nine tenths being singletons. Sequencing was performed on CD8+ T cells from peripheral blood mononuclear cells, taken in the second trimester of pregnancy. Receptors were obtained from a female donor with multiple sclerosis, enrolled in a pregnancy study.

This chain links TRBV29-1 with TRBJ1-1, with TRBD1 matching over 8 bases. The CDR3 loop spans 12 amino acids. Germline V gene data show CDR1 as SQVTM and CDR2 as ANQGSEA. Trimming removed 6 bases from V and 7 bases from J; junction bases left unmatched: 7. CDR3 protein: CSVNRGDSEAFF. CDR3 DNA sequence: TGCAGCGTAAACAGGGGGGACAGTGAAGCTTTCTTT. Full variable domain (outside the CDR3, taken from reference TRBV29-1 and TRBJ1-1): SAVISQKPSRDICQRGTSLTIQCQVDSQVTMMFWYRQQPGQSLTLIATANQGSEATYESGFVIDKFPISRPNLTFSTLTVSNMSPEDSSIYLCSVNRGDSEAFFGQGTRLTVV.

The J gene is TRBJ1-6, the V gene TRBV6-1; D possibly corresponds to TRBD1 (6 bases). V was shortened by 2 bases and J by 9 bases, with 14 bases between the two germline ends. The CDR3 runs to 15 residues. Germline V lookup: CDR1 MNHNS, CDR2 SASEGT. CDR3 sequence (DNA): TGTGCCAGCAGTGAAATACAGGGTTCAGGTTCACCCCTCCACTTT. Translated: CASSEIQGSGSPLHF.

The V and J genes are TRBV13 and TRBJ1-1, with 7 bases identical to TRBD1. CDR1 is PRHDT and CDR2 is FYEKMQ in the germline V gene (reference sequence). Trimming at V came to 3 bases and at J to 5 bases, leaving 15 bases not matched to a gene. CDR3 length equals 17 residues. CDR3 sequence: CASSFDGGRQGRTEAFF. In DNA form, the CDR3 reads TGTGCCAGCAGCTTTGATGGCGGCAGACAGGGTCGAACTGAAGCTTTCTTT.

The chain employs TRBV4-1 and TRBJ2-3; 11 bases are a match to TRBD2. CDR1 is MGHRA and CDR2 is YSYEKL in the germline V gene. The trim removed 3 bases at V and 6 bases at J, leaving 8 bases unmatched. The CDR3 spans 16 residues. The CDR3, as DNA: TGCGCCAGCAGCCAGGCCCTTAGCGGGGGGGCGGATACGCAGTATTTT. Protein: CASSQALSGGADTQYF.

V usage is TRBV9 and J usage is TRBJ1-2; tentatively, D is TRBD1 (6 bases). The CDR3 contains 14 residues. Germline V lookup: CDR1 SGDLS, CDR2 YYNGEE. V lost 2 bases, J lost 2 bases, and 10 bases lay in between. The CDR3 bases are TGTGCCAGCAGCGTTAGTGGGGGCAACTATGGCTACACCTTC. Residues: CASSVSGGNYGYTF. Based on the CDR3 plus reference TRBV9 and TRBJ1-2, the full variable domain is DSGVTQTPKHLITATGQRVTLRCSPRSGDLSVYWYQQSLDQGLQFLIQYYNGEERAKGNILERFSAQQFPDLHSELNLSSLELGDSALYFCASSVSGGNYGYTFGSGTRLTVV.

For this clone: The junction and the germline gene differ at one end; a read error may be behind it. The chain uses TRBV2 and TRBJ2-7; 7 bases map to TRBD1. The length of the CDR3 is 15 residues. CDR1 SNHLY and CDR2 FYNNEI come from the germline V gene. CDR3 in amino acids: CASREDQGDPYEQYF. In DNA, the CDR3 is TGTGCCAGCAGGGAAGACCAGGGGGATCCATACGAGCAGTACTTC.

This chain links TRBV6-1 with TRBJ2-6; D might be TRBD2 (5 bases). This CDR3 region has 15 residues. The V gene lost 6 bases and the J gene lost 1 base, with 10 bases spanning the gap. The V gene's germline CDR1 is MNHNS and CDR2 SASEGT. The DNA for the CDR3 is TGTGCCAGCAGCGACGGGGAATCTGGGGCCAACGTCCTGACTTTC. Translation: CASSDGESGANVLTF.

The chain has TRBV4-1 and TRBJ2-2; TRBD1 is a possible D gene (5 bases). The V gene's germline CDR1 is MGHRA and CDR2 YSYEKL. V was trimmed by 0 bases and J by 6 bases, leaving 14 bases between them. The CDR3 is 16 residues long. The CDR3 DNA follows: TGCGCCAGCAGCCAAGAGTGGACACCAGCATCCGGGGAGCTGTTTTTT. This sequence encodes CASSQEWTPASGELFF.

This chain joins TRBV7-9 and TRBJ2-7; 9 bases match TRBD1. After removal of 5 bases from V and 4 bases from J, the junction contained 9 bases not matched to a gene. In germline, CDR1 is SEHNR, CDR2 FQNEAQ (reference sequence). This CDR3 contains 15 residues. CDR3 amino acids: CASSGTGPIRYEQYF. The CDR3 DNA sequence: TGTGCCAGCAGCGGGACAGGGCCAATAAGGTACGAGCAGTACTTC.

The rearrangement joins TRBV6-5 to TRBJ2-3; D may be TRBD1 (5 bases). This CDR3 is built from 13 residues. The V end was cut by 5 bases, the J end by 5 bases, with 11 bases between. Germline V gives CDR1 MNHEY, CDR2 SVGAGI. The CDR3 reads CASSVGAQDTQYF. CDR3 coding DNA: TGTGCCAGCAGTGTTGGGGCACAAGATACGCAGTATTTT.

The rearrangement uses TRBV10-3 and TRBJ2-2, with a tentative D call TRBD1 (5 bases). CDR1 ENHRY and CDR2 SYGVKD come from the germline V gene. The CDR3 spans 14 residues. With 7 bases removed from V and 2 bases from J, the gap between germline ends came to 11 bases. CDR3 nucleotide sequence: TGTGCCATCACGCAGGGTACCAACACCGGGGAGCTGTTTTTT. Its translation: CAITQGTNTGELFF.

The chain recombines TRBV19 with TRBJ1-4, with D unresolved. Trimming removed 5 bases at V and 8 bases at J, with 12 bases between. Germline lookup yields CDR1 LNHDA and CDR2 SQIVND (reference sequence). CDR3 length: 13 residues. The CDR3 sequence is CASSAGIVEKLFF. The CDR3 DNA reads TGTGCCAGTAGTGCCGGGATAGTGGAAAAACTGTTTTTT.

The genes are TRBV6-1 and TRBJ1-4; tentative D call: TRBD1 (6 bases). V was clipped by 5 bases and J by 6 bases, with 7 bases between them. Germline V gene sequence: CDR1 MNHNS, CDR2 SASEGT. This CDR3 region has 12 residues. The CDR3 nucleotides are TGTGCCAGCAGTCGGACAGATGAAAAACTGTTTTTT. Residues: CASSRTDEKLFF.

The V call is TRBV7-8, the J call TRBJ2-3, with 10 bases fitting TRBD2. V shed 3 bases, J shed 0 bases, and the junction held 9 bases outside the gene matches. Germline CDR1 reads SGHVS; CDR2 reads FQNEAQ. The CDR3 consists of 18 residues. This CDR3 is CASSFAGLADLSTDTQYF. CDR3 nucleotide sequence: TGTGCCAGCAGCTTTGCCGGACTAGCGGACCTTAGCACAGATACGCAGTATTTT.

This clone has a handful of counts. J is TRBJ1-5 and V is TRBV23-1; possibly TRBD1 for D (5 bases). TRBV23-1 is known as an ORF, though its function is uncertain. The CDR3 has 15 amino acids. V lost 4 bases and J 7 bases, leaving 17 bases between the germline ends. CDR3: CASSPRGGRGQPQHF. The DNA of the CDR3 is TGCGCCAGCAGTCCTCGGGGGGGGAGAGGGCAGCCCCAGCATTTT.

Here the CDR3 reads CASSTLQGRTEAFF. In DNA, the CDR3 is TGTGCCAGCAGCACCTTACAGGGGCGGACTGAAGCTTTCTTT. The chain employs TRBV13 and TRBJ1-1; 7 positions agree with TRBD1. Germline assignment: CDR1 PRHDT and CDR2 FYEKMQ (reference sequence). The CDR3 extends over 14 amino acids. V shed 5 bases, J shed 5 bases, and the junction held 8 bases outside the gene matches.

The gene calls are TRBV5-1 and TRBJ1-6, with TRBD1 identical over 8 bases. The CDR3 has 18 amino acids. In germline, CDR1 is SGHRS, CDR2 YFSETQ. The trim removed 4 bases at V and 0 bases at J, leaving 9 bases unmatched. In nucleotides, the CDR3 is TGCGCCAGCAGCAACGGGACAGGTGCCCTCTCCTATAATTCACCCCTCCACTTT. It encodes CASSNGTGALSYNSPLHF.

This chain connects TRBV30 to TRBJ1-1, with D uncertain. The CDR3 contains 16 residues. Trimming took 1 base from V and 0 from J, leaving 15 bases between them. Germline V CDR1 and CDR2: GTSNPN, SVGIG (reference sequence). CDR3 region: CAWSGPRYLMNTEAFF. CDR3 in DNA: TGTGCCTGGAGTGGGCCCAGGTACCTTATGAACACTGAAGCTTTCTTT. Combining the CDR3 with reference TRBV30 and TRBJ1-1 gives the whole variable domain SQTIHQWPATLVQPVGSPLSLECTVEGTSNPNLYWYRQAAGRGLQLLFYSVGIGQISSEVPQNLSASRPQDRQFILSSKKLLLSDSGFYLCAWSGPRYLMNTEAFFGQGTRLTVV.

The chain joins TRBV6-5 to TRBJ2-4, with D unclear. With 2 bases removed from V and 8 bases from J, the gap between germline ends came to 10 bases. Germline lookup yields CDR1 MNHEY and CDR2 SVGAGI. The length of the CDR3 is 13 residues. The CDR3 is CASSYVSGDIQYF. The CDR3 region has the DNA TGTGCCAGCAGTTACGTATCGGGTGACATTCAGTACTTC.

The rearrangement joins TRBV7-2 to TRBJ2-3; TRBD2 might be the D (6 bases). Germline assignment: CDR1 SGHTA and CDR2 FQGNSA. V was cut by 5 bases and J by 4 bases, with 16 bases left in between. This CDR3 region has 15 residues. The CDR3 DNA follows: TGTGCCAGCAGCCAAATACAGACTAGGGCAGATACGCAGTATTTT. It is translated as CASSQIQTRADTQYF.

The chain has TRBV6-1 and TRBJ2-6; D not resolved. Trimming left V 4 bases short and J 0 bases short, with 7 bases between. Germline CDR1 and CDR2: MNHNS and SASEGT. This CDR3 has 15 amino acids. The CDR3 region is CASSAQRSGANVLTF. CDR3 nucleotides: TGTGCCAGCAGTGCTCAGCGCTCTGGGGCCAACGTCCTGACTTTC.

This clone was detected only once. The chain has TRBV7-6 and TRBJ2-7, with no clear D. Germline CDR1 is SGHVS and CDR2 is FNYEAQ. V lost 3 bases and J 4 bases, leaving 16 bases between the germline ends. There are 15 residues in the CDR3. CDR3 coding DNA: TGTGCCAGCAGCTTGAGAGACACCGTTGGTTACGAGCAGTACTTC. Its translation: CASSLRDTVGYEQYF.